A selection of T cell receptor beta chains follows, all from one sample in a study of cytomegalovirus exposure and HLA in healthy donors. Assay used: immunoSEQ multiplex PCR; TCRdb lists only in-frame clones, some missing. The top ten clones hold under 2.5% of a sample with roughly 150,000 clones, roughly three quarters of them seen once. Sequencing was carried out using PBMCs. The source is a man aged 30 to 45 in good health and CMV-seronegative. The CDR3 runs from the conserved cysteine through the conserved F or W. Fields, in order: V gene, D gene, J gene, clone size, CDR3 protein, CDR3 DNA. D genes are given only for firm matches. A clone size is listed for some rows: how often the clone was seen (once, few, many), or a class if it is expanded.

v_gene: TRBV4-1
d_gene: -
j_gene: TRBJ2-3
abundance: -
CDR3aa: CASSQRRGSTDTQYF
CDR3nt: TGCGCCAGCAGCCAGCGGAGGGGCAGCACAGATACGCAGTATTTT

v_gene: TRBV30
d_gene: -
j_gene: TRBJ1-4
abundance: -
CDR3aa: CAWSTFTGANEKLFF
CDR3nt: TGTGCCTGGAGTACTTTTACCGGGGCTAATGAAAAACTGTTTTTT

v_gene: TRBV7-8
d_gene: -
j_gene: TRBJ2-7
abundance: -
CDR3aa: CASSLSSYEQYF
CDR3nt: TGTGCCAGCAGCTTATCATCCTACGAGCAGTACTTC

v_gene: TRBV2
d_gene: -
j_gene: TRBJ2-7
abundance: -
CDR3aa: CASSEAWVAGEQYF
CDR3nt: TGTGCCAGCAGTGAAGCGTGGGTAGCTGGGGAGCAGTACTTC

v_gene: TRBV5-1
d_gene: -
j_gene: TRBJ2-2
abundance: -
CDR3aa: CASSLGGHLTGELFF
CDR3nt: TGCGCCAGCAGCTTGGGGGGACACCTCACCGGGGAGCTGTTTTTT

v_gene: TRBV7-3
d_gene: TRBD1
j_gene: TRBJ2-7
abundance: -
CDR3aa: CASSLGQGDEQYF
CDR3nt: TGTGCCAGCAGCTTAGGTCAGGGGGACGAGCAGTACTTC

v_gene: TRBV23-1
d_gene: -
j_gene: TRBJ2-7
abundance: few
CDR3aa: CASTHSRGLPLSYTYEQYF
CDR3nt: TGCGCCAGCACTCACTCCAGGGGACTACCCCTCTCCTATACCTACGAGCAGTACTTC

v_gene: TRBV5-1
d_gene: TRBD2
j_gene: TRBJ2-7
abundance: -
CDR3aa: CASSPSGTSGSYEQYF
CDR3nt: TGCGCCAGCAGCCCCTCCGGGACTAGCGGCTCCTACGAGCAGTACTTC

v_gene: TRBV29-1
d_gene: TRBD2
j_gene: TRBJ2-3
abundance: -
CDR3aa: CSVSILLAADTDTQYF
CDR3nt: TGCAGCGTTTCCATACTACTAGCGGCAGACACAGATACGCAGTATTTT

v_gene: TRBV6-5
d_gene: -
j_gene: TRBJ1-5
abundance: -
CDR3aa: CASRDPQGQPQHF
CDR3nt: TGTGCCAGCAGAGACCCTCAGGGGCAGCCCCAGCATTTT

v_gene: TRBV18
d_gene: TRBD1
j_gene: TRBJ1-5
abundance: -
CDR3aa: CASSDRQGGNQPQHF
CDR3nt: TGTGCCAGCTCAGATAGACAGGGGGGAAATCAGCCCCAGCATTTT

v_gene: TRBV27
d_gene: -
j_gene: TRBJ1-1
abundance: once
CDR3aa: CASSWGGPNTEAFF
CDR3nt: TGTGCCAGCAGTTGGGGGGGGCCGAACACTGAAGCTTTCTTT

v_gene: TRBV5-1
d_gene: -
j_gene: TRBJ2-5
abundance: -
CDR3aa: CASSLGLKETQYF
CDR3nt: TGCGCCAGCAGCTTGGGACTAAAAGAGACCCAGTACTTC

v_gene: TRBV10-2
d_gene: TRBD2
j_gene: TRBJ2-3
abundance: -
CDR3aa: CASRPRLAGAADTQYF
CDR3nt: TGCGCCAGCAGACCCAGACTAGCGGGAGCCGCAGATACGCAGTATTTT

v_gene: TRBV18
d_gene: TRBD1
j_gene: TRBJ2-7
abundance: -
CDR3aa: CASSPPGQGFGEQYF
CDR3nt: TGTGCCAGCTCACCACCCGGACAGGGGTTCGGCGAGCAGTACTTC

v_gene: TRBV2
d_gene: TRBD1
j_gene: TRBJ1-5
abundance: few
CDR3aa: CASSGGQSSNQPQHF
CDR3nt: TGTGCCAGCAGTGGGGGACAGAGTAGCAATCAGCCCCAGCATTTT

v_gene: TRBV11-3
d_gene: TRBD1
j_gene: TRBJ2-2
abundance: -
CDR3aa: CASSNRGRGGELFF
CDR3nt: TGTGCCAGCAGCAACAGGGGGCGAGGCGGGGAGCTGTTTTTT

v_gene: TRBV9
d_gene: TRBD1
j_gene: TRBJ1-2
abundance: once
CDR3aa: CASSESRQGFGYTF
CDR3nt: TGTGCCAGCAGCGAATCCCGACAGGGGTTTGGCTACACCTTC

v_gene: TRBV5-1
d_gene: TRBD2
j_gene: TRBJ2-1
abundance: -
CDR3aa: CASSLLAGGPGEQFF
CDR3nt: TGCGCCAGCAGCTTGCTAGCGGGAGGGCCTGGTGAGCAGTTCTTC

v_gene: TRBV6-5
d_gene: -
j_gene: TRBJ2-7
abundance: -
CDR3aa: CASSFARSSYEQYF
CDR3nt: TGTGCCAGCAGTTTTGCGAGGAGCTCCTACGAGCAGTACTTC

v_gene: TRBV10-3
d_gene: -
j_gene: TRBJ2-7
abundance: -
CDR3aa: CAISESSGGRYEQYF
CDR3nt: TGTGCCATCAGTGAGTCTTCCGGGGGGCGGTACGAGCAGTACTTC

v_gene: TRBV5-1
d_gene: -
j_gene: TRBJ1-1
abundance: -
CDR3aa: CASSSQGLGNTEAFF
CDR3nt: TGCGCCAGCAGCTCGCAGGGCTTGGGGAACACTGAAGCTTTCTTT

v_gene: TRBV7-8
d_gene: TRBD1
j_gene: TRBJ1-1
abundance: -
CDR3aa: CASSLVGQGATEAFF
CDR3nt: TGTGCCAGCAGCCTAGTAGGCCAGGGGGCGACTGAAGCTTTCTTT

v_gene: TRBV18
d_gene: TRBD1
j_gene: TRBJ2-1
abundance: -
CDR3aa: CASSPGQGMGEQFF
CDR3nt: TGTGCCAGCTCACCTGGACAGGGGATGGGCGAGCAGTTCTTC

v_gene: TRBV7-8
d_gene: -
j_gene: TRBJ2-5
abundance: -
CDR3aa: CASSLEQWRNLKETQYF
CDR3nt: TGTGCCAGCAGCTTAGAACAATGGCGGAACCTCAAAGAGACCCAGTACTTC

v_gene: TRBV19
d_gene: -
j_gene: TRBJ1-1
abundance: once
CDR3aa: CASSSFPGTEAFF
CDR3nt: TGTGCCAGTAGTAGTTTCCCGGGAACTGAAGCTTTCTTT

v_gene: TRBV28
d_gene: -
j_gene: TRBJ1-2
abundance: once
CDR3aa: CASIPGIAFYGYTF
CDR3nt: TGTGCCAGCATCCCAGGAATCGCTTTTTATGGCTACACCTTC

v_gene: TRBV4-2
d_gene: TRBD2
j_gene: TRBJ2-3
abundance: -
CDR3aa: CASSPRGLANTDTQYF
CDR3nt: TGTGCCAGCAGCCCCCGGGGACTAGCTAACACAGATACGCAGTATTTT

v_gene: TRBV5-1
d_gene: -
j_gene: TRBJ1-1
abundance: -
CDR3aa: CASSLDTTNTEAFF
CDR3nt: TGCGCCAGCAGCTTGGACACCACGAACACTGAAGCTTTCTTT

v_gene: TRBV27
d_gene: -
j_gene: TRBJ2-2
abundance: -
CDR3aa: CASSLSTRPRDNTGELFF
CDR3nt: TGTGCCAGCAGTTTATCGACTCGGCCCCGCGATAACACCGGGGAGCTGTTTTTT

v_gene: TRBV9
d_gene: -
j_gene: TRBJ2-3
abundance: once
CDR3aa: CASSVEDRHTDTQYF
CDR3nt: TGTGCCAGCAGCGTAGAAGACAGACACACAGATACGCAGTATTTT

v_gene: TRBV30
d_gene: -
j_gene: TRBJ2-7
abundance: -
CDR3aa: CAWSVGGVSHEQYF
CDR3nt: TGTGCCTGGAGTGTAGGCGGGGTCTCCCACGAGCAGTACTTC

v_gene: TRBV4-1
d_gene: TRBD2
j_gene: TRBJ2-1
abundance: -
CDR3aa: CASRQAGTSGQWGSYNEQFF
CDR3nt: TGCGCCAGCAGACAAGCAGGGACTAGCGGTCAATGGGGCTCCTACAATGAGCAGTTCTTC

v_gene: TRBV10-1
d_gene: TRBD2
j_gene: TRBJ2-2
abundance: -
CDR3aa: CASSGGLAGVEELFF
CDR3nt: TGCGCCAGCAGTGGTGGACTAGCGGGAGTTGAAGAGCTGTTTTTT

v_gene: TRBV5-1
d_gene: -
j_gene: TRBJ2-2
abundance: few
CDR3aa: CASSLAQVNTGELFF
CDR3nt: TGCGCCAGCAGCTTGGCTCAGGTGAACACCGGGGAGCTGTTTTTT

v_gene: TRBV15
d_gene: -
j_gene: TRBJ2-7
abundance: -
CDR3aa: CATSSPLGGEGVYEQYF
CDR3nt: TGTGCCACCAGCAGTCCATTAGGTGGCGAAGGAGTCTACGAGCAGTACTTC

v_gene: TRBV6-5
d_gene: TRBD1
j_gene: TRBJ2-7
abundance: -
CDR3aa: CASSYGPHRGEQYF
CDR3nt: TGTGCCAGCAGTTATGGCCCCCACAGGGGTGAGCAGTACTTC

v_gene: TRBV5-1
d_gene: -
j_gene: TRBJ2-5
abundance: -
CDR3aa: CASSLGTAQETQYF
CDR3nt: TGCGCCAGCAGCTTGGGGACAGCCCAAGAGACCCAGTACTTC

v_gene: TRBV11-1
d_gene: TRBD2
j_gene: TRBJ2-3
abundance: -
CDR3aa: CASSLTSGRLTDTQYF
CDR3nt: TGTGCCAGCAGCTTGACTAGCGGGAGGCTCACAGATACGCAGTATTTT

v_gene: TRBV10-2
d_gene: TRBD2
j_gene: TRBJ2-5
abundance: few
CDR3aa: CASSLDLAGVQTQYF
CDR3nt: TGCGCCAGCAGTCTAGATCTAGCGGGAGTTCAGACCCAGTACTTC

v_gene: TRBV10-2
d_gene: TRBD2
j_gene: TRBJ2-1
abundance: -
CDR3aa: CASKRTSGRGLTYNEQFF
CDR3nt: TGCGCCAGCAAAAGGACTAGCGGGAGAGGACTGACCTACAATGAGCAGTTCTTC